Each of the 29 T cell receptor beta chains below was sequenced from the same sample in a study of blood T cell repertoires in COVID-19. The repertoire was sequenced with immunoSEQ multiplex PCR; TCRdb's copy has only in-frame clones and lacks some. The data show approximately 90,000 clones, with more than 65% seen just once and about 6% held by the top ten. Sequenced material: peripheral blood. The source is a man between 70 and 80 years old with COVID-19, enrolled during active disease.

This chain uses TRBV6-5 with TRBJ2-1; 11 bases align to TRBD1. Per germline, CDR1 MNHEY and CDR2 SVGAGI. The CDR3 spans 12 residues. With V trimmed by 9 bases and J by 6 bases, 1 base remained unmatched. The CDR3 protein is CARGTGGNEQFF. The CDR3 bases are TGTGCCAGGGGGACAGGGGGCAATGAGCAGTTCTTC.

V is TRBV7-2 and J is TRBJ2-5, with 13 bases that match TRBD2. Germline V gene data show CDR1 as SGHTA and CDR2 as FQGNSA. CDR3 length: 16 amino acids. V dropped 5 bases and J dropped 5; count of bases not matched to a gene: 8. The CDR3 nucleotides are TGTGCCAGCAGCCCAACTAGCGGGGGGGCCAGTGAGACCCAGTACTTC. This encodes CASSPTSGGASETQYF. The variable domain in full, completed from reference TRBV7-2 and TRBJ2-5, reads GAGVSQSPSNKVTEKGKDVELRCDPISGHTALYWYRQSLGQGLEFLIYFQGNSAPDKSGLPSDRFSAERTGGSVSTLTIQRTQQEDSAVYLCASSPTSGGASETQYFGPGTRLLVL.

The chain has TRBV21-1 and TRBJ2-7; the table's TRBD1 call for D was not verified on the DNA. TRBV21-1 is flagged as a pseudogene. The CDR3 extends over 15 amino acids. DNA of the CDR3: TGTGCCAGCAGCAAAAAGACACACGAAAACTACGAGCAGTACTTC. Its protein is CASSKKTHENYEQYF.

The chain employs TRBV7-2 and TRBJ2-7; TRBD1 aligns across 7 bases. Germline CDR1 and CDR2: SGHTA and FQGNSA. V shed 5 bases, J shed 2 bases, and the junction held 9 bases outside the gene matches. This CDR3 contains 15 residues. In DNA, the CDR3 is TGTGCCAGCAGCGTAACAGGGGATAATGCCTACGAGCAGTACTTC. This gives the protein CASSVTGDNAYEQYF.

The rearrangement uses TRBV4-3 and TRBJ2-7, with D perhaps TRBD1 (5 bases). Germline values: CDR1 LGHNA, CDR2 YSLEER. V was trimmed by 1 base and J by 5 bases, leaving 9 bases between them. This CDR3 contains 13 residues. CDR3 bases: TGCGCCAGCAGCCAAGCAGGGTTTGACGAGCAGTACTTC. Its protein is CASSQAGFDEQYF.

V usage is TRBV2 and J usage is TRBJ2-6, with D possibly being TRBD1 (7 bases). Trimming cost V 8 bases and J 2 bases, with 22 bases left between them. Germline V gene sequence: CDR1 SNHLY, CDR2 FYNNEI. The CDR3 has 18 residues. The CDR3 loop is CASCAGQGGQAGANVLTF. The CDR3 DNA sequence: TGTGCCAGCTGTGCGGGCCAGGGGGGCCAGGCTGGGGCCAACGTCCTGACTTTC. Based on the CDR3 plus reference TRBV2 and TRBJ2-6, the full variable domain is EPEVTQTPSHQVTQMGQEVILRCVPISNHLYFYWYRQILGQKVEFLVSFYNNEISEKSEIFDDQFSVERPDGSNFTLKIRSTKLEDSAMYFCASCAGQGGQAGANVLTFGAGSRLTVL.

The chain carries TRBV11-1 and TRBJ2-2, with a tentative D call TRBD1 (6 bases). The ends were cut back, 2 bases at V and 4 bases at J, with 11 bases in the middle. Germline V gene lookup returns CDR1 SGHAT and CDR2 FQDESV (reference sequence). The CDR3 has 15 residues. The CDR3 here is CASSLSQGGTGELFF. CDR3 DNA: TGTGCCAGCAGCTTATCACAGGGTGGCACCGGGGAGCTGTTTTTT.

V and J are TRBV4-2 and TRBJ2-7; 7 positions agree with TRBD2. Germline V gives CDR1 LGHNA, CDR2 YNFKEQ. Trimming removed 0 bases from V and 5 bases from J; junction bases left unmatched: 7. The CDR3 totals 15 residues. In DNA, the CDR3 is TGTGCCAGCAGCCAAGATTCAACTAGCGTCAACGAGCAGTACTTC. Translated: CASSQDSTSVNEQYF.

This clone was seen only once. CDR3 region: CASSFTGTRGETQYF. For the CDR3, the DNA is TGTGCCAGCAGCTTTACCGGGACTCGCGGGGAGACCCAGTACTTC. This rearrangement joins TRBV7-8 to TRBJ2-5; D possibly corresponds to TRBD2 (6 bases). V lost 3 bases and J lost 5, with 16 bases in between. Germline CDR1 is SGHVS and CDR2 is FQNEAQ. The CDR3 spans 15 residues.

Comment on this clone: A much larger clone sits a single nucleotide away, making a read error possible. In nucleotides, the CDR3 is TGTGCCAGCAGCTCCGGGACAGAGTACGAGCAGTACTTC. This encodes CASSSGTEYEQYF. The chain has TRBV5-4 and TRBJ2-7; 7 bases align to TRBD1. CDR3 size: 13 residues. The V and J ends lost 3 bases and 4 bases, in that order; junction bases with no gene match: 4. Germline-derived CDR1 and CDR2 are SGHNT and YYREEE (reference sequence).

CDR3 residues: CASSSGQGSYNEQFF. The DNA of the CDR3 is TGTGCCAGCAGCTCAGGACAGGGGTCCTACAATGAGCAGTTCTTC. This chain links TRBV5-5 with TRBJ2-1; 9 bases line up with TRBD1. Germline trimming cut 3 bases from V and 1 base from J; bases unmatched to any gene: 2. CDR1 is SGHKS, CDR2 YYEKEE, per germline (reference sequence). The CDR3 extends over 15 amino acids. The complete variable domain, with remaining parts taken from reference TRBV5-5 and TRBJ2-1, reads DAGVTQSPTHLIKTRGQQVTLRCSPISGHKSVSWYQQVLGQGPQFIFQYYEKEERGRGNFPDRFSARQFPNYSSELNVNALLLGDSALYLCASSSGQGSYNEQFFGPGTRLTVL.

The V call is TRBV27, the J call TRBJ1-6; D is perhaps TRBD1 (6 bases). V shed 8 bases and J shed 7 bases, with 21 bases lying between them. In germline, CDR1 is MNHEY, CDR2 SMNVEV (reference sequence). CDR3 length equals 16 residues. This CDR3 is CASRAGGPQGNSPLHF. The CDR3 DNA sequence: TGTGCCAGCCGGGCGGGGGGCCCCCAGGGGAATTCACCCCTCCACTTT.

CDR3 sequence (DNA): TGTGCCAGCAGCGATGGGACAGGGGGCACCGGGGAGCTGTTTTTT. It yields the protein CASSDGTGGTGELFF. The rearrangement joins TRBV5-6 to TRBJ2-2, with 11 bases fitting TRBD1. With V trimmed by 4 bases and J by 4 bases, 3 bases remained unmatched. This CDR3 spans 15 amino acids. The germline CDR1 and CDR2 sequences are SGHDT and YYEEEE.

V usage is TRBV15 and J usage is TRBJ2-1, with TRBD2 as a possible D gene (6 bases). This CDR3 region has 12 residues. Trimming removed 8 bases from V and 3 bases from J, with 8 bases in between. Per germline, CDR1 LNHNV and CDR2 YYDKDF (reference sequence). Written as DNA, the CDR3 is TGTGCCACCGGGCGGGGCTACAATGAGCAGTTCTTC. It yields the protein CATGRGYNEQFF. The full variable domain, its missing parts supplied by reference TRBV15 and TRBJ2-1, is DAMVIQNPRYQVTQFGKPVTLSCSQTLNHNVMYWYQQKSSQAPKLLFHYYDKDFNNEADTPDNFQSRRPNTSFCFLDIRSPGLGDTAMYLCATGRGYNEQFFGPGTRLTVL.

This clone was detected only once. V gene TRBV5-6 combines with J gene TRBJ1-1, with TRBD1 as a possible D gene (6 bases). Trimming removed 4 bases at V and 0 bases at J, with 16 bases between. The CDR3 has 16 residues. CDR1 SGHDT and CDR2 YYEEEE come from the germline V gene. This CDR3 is CASSEVNRDLNTEAFF. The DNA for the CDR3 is TGTGCCAGCAGCGAGGTAAACAGGGACCTGAACACTGAAGCTTTCTTT.

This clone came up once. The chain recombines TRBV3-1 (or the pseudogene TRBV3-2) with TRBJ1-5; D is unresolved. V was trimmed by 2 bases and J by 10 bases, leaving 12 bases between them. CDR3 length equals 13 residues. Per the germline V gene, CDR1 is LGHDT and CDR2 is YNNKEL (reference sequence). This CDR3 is CASSQQIAAPQHF. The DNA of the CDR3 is TGTGCCAGCAGCCAACAAATCGCGGCTCCCCAGCATTTT.

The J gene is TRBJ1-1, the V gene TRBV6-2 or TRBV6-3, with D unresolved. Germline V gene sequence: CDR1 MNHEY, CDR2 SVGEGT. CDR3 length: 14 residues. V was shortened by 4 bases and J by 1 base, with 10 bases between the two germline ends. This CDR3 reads CASSFRVPNTEAFF. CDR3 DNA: TGTGCCAGCAGTTTTCGGGTCCCGAACACTGAAGCTTTCTTT.

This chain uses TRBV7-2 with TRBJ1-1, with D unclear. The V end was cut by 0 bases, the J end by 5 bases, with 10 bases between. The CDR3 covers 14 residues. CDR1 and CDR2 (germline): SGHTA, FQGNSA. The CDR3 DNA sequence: TGTGCCAGCAGCTTAGCCGGGAGGGATACTGAAGCTTTCTTT. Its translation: CASSLAGRDTEAFF.

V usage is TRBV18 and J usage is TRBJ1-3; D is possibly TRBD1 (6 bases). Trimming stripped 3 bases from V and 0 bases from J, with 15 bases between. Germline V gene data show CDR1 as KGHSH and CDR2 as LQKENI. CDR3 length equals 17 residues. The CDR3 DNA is TGTGCCAGCTCACCCCAGGACAGTTCCTACTCTGGAAACACCATATATTTT. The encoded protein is CASSPQDSSYSGNTIYF.

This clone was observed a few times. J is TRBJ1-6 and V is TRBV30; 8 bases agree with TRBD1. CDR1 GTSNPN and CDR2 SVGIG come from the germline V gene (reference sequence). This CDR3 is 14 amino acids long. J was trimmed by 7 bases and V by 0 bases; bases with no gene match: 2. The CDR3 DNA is TGTGCCTGGAGTGTGGGGACAGGAAATTCACCCCTCCACTTT. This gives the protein CAWSVGTGNSPLHF.

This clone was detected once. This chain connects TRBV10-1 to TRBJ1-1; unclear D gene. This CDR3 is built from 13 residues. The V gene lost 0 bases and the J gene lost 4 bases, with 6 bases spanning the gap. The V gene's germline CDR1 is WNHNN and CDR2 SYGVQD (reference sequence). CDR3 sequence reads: CASSESPVTEAFF. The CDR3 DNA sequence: TGCGCCAGCAGTGAGTCCCCGGTCACTGAAGCTTTCTTT.

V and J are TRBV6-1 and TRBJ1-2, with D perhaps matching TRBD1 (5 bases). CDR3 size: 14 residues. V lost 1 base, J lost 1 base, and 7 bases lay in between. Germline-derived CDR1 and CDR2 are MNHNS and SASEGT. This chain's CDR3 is CASSEGGSNYGYTF. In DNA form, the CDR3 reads TGTGCCAGCAGTGAAGGGGGCAGTAACTATGGCTACACCTTC.

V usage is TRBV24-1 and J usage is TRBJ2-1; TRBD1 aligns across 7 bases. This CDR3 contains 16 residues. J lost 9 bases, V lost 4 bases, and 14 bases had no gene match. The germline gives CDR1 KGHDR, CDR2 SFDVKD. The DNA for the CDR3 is TGTGCCACCAGTGACAAACAGGGGTCGTCTTATGGTGAGCAGTTCTTC. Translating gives CATSDKQGSSYGEQFF.

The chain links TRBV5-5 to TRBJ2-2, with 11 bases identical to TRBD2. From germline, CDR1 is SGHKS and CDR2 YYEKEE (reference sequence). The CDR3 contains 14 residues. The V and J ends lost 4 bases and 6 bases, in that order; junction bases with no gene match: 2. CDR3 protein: CASSRGLAAGELFF. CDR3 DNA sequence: TGTGCCAGCAGCCGGGGACTAGCGGCCGGGGAGCTGTTTTTT.

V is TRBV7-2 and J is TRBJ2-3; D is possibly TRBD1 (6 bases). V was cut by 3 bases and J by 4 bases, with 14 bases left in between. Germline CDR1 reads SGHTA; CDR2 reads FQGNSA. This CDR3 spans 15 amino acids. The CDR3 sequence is CASSFQGGGADTQYF. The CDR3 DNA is TGTGCCAGCAGCTTTCAAGGGGGTGGGGCAGATACGCAGTATTTT.

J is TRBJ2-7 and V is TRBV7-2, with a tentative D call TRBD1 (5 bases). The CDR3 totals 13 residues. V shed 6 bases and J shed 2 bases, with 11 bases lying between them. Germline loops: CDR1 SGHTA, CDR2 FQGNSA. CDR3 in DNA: TGTGCCAGCAGTCGGTCAGGGACCTACGAGCAGTACTTC. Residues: CASSRSGTYEQYF.

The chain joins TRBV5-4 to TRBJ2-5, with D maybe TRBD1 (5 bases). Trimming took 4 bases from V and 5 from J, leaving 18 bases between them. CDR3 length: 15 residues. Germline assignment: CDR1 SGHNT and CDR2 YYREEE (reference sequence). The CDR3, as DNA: TGTGCCAGCAGCCAAGGGTCCCAGGGCTGGGAGACCCAGTACTTC. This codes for CASSQGSQGWETQYF.

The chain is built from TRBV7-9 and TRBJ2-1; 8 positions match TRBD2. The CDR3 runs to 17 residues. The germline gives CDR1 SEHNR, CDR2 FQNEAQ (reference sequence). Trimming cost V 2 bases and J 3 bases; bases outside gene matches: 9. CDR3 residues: CASSLKRASGYYNEQFF. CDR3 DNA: TGTGCCAGCAGCTTAAAAAGGGCTAGCGGGTACTACAATGAGCAGTTCTTC.

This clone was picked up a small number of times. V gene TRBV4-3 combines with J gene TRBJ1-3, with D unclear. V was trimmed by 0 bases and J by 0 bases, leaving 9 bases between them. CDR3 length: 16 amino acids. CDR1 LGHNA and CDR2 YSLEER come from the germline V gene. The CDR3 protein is CASSQDWRVSGNTIYF. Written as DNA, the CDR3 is TGCGCCAGCAGCCAAGATTGGAGGGTCTCTGGAAACACCATATATTTT.